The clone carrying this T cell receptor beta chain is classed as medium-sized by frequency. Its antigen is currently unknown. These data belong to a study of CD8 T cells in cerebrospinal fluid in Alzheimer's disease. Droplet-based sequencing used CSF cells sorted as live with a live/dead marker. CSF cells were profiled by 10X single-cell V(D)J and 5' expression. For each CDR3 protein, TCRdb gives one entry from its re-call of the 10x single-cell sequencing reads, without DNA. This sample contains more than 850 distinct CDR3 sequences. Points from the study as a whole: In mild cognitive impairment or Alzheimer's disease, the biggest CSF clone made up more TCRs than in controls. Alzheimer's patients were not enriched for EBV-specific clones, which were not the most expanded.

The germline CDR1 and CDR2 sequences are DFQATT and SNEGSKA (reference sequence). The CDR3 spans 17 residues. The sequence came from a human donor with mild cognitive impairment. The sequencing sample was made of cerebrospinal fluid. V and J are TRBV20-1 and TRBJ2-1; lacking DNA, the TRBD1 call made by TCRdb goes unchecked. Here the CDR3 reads CSARDRLGTGGVDEQFF.